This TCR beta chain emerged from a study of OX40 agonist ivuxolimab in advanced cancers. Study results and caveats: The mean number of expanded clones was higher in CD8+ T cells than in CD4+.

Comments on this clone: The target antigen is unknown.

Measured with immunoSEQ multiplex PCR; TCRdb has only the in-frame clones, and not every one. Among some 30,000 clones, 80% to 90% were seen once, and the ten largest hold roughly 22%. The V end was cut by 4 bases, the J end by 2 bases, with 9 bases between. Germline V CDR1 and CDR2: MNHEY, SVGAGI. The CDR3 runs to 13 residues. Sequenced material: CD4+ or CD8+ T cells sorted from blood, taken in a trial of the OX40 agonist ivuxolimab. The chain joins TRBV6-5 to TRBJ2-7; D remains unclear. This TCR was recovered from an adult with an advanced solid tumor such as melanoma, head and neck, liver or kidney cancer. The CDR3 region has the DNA TGTGCCAGCAGTTGGGATCGAACCTACGAGCAGTACTTC. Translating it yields CASSWDRTYEQYF.